This passage covers 6 T cell receptor beta chains from one sample sequenced in a study of blood T cell repertoires in COVID-19. TCRdb keeps only in-frame clones here, not all; method: immunoSEQ multiplex PCR. Among around 300,000 clones, 80% to 90% were seen once, and the ten largest hold 2% to 2.5%. The sample consisted of PBMCs or T cells enriched from blood (not recorded which). Receptors originate from a woman under 30 who had recovered from COVID-19.

This clone has a handful of counts. The rearrangement uses TRBV6-6 and TRBJ2-5; TRBD2 matches at 16 bases. In germline, CDR1 is MNHNY, CDR2 SVGAGI (reference sequence). J gave up 5 bases and V 6 bases, and 9 bases lay outside the gene matches. The CDR3 consists of 17 residues. The CDR3 nucleotides read TGTGCCAGCAGCCGAACCTCGGGACTAGCGGGGGGGGAGACCCAGTACTTC. Encoded protein: CASSRTSGLAGGETQYF.

The V and J genes are TRBV7-3 and TRBJ2-1, with 11 bases fitting TRBD2. CDR3 length equals 15 residues. In germline, CDR1 is SGHTA, CDR2 FQGTGA. With 6 bases clipped from V and 5 bases from J, the junction kept 6 bases outside the gene matches. CDR3 in amino acids: CASRFSGGVHNEQFF. The CDR3 bases are TGTGCCAGCAGATTTAGCGGGGGGGTCCACAATGAGCAGTTCTTC.

This clone was detected only a few times. The rearrangement links TRBV5-1 to TRBJ1-1; weak D call: TRBD1 (6 bases). The CDR3 has 15 residues. With 4 bases removed from V and 1 base from J, the gap between germline ends came to 14 bases. From germline, CDR1 is SGHRS and CDR2 YFSETQ. CDR3 residues: CASSMSGTPNTEAFF. For the CDR3, the DNA is TGCGCCAGCAGCATGTCCGGGACACCGAACACTGAAGCTTTCTTT.

The chain uses TRBV27 and TRBJ2-2; 12 nucleotides match TRBD2. The germline CDR1 and CDR2 sequences are MNHEY and SMNVEV (reference sequence). Trimming removed 5 bases from V and 5 bases from J; junction bases left unmatched: 9. CDR3 length: 17 residues. CDR3: CASSPHLAGGRTGELFF. CDR3 in DNA: TGTGCCAGCAGTCCCCACCTAGCGGGGGGGCGGACCGGGGAGCTGTTTTTT.

This clone has only a few counts. The chain links TRBV2 to TRBJ2-1; 14 bases are shared with TRBD2. Trimming took 7 bases from V and 6 from J; bases not matched to a gene: 11. CDR1 is SNHLY, CDR2 FYNNEI, per germline. There are 17 residues in the CDR3. CDR3 region: CASTPPGTSGGPNEQFF. The CDR3 coding sequence is TGTGCCAGCACCCCCCCGGGGACTAGCGGGGGCCCCAATGAGCAGTTCTTC.

The J gene is TRBJ2-7, the V gene TRBV2, with D maybe TRBD1 (6 bases). The CDR3 sequence is 13 residues long. From germline, CDR1 is SNHLY and CDR2 FYNNEI. Trimming took 9 bases from V and 6 from J, leaving 18 bases between them. The CDR3 sequence: CARGGPSVGEQYF. DNA of the CDR3: TGTGCCAGAGGGGGACCGAGCGTGGGCGAGCAGTACTTC.